This entry features one T cell receptor beta chain sequence. As yet, its antigen is unknown. Germline V gives CDR1 SGDLS, CDR2 YYNGEE. Trimming removed 0 bases at V and 1 base at J, with 11 bases between. This CDR3 region has 15 residues. Unique molecular identifiers were used to barcode this TCRbeta library. From the PCR reads, TCRdb called clonotypes with MiXCR, one entry per CDR3 protein. This sample has 45,000 to 50,000 distinct CDR3 sequences, with approximately 52% found just once. This sample was taken from a study of T-cell reconstitution after alpha-beta-depleted transplantation in children. Regarding the study as a whole: From newly produced T cells came most of the T-cell counts and diversity one year after transplant. In patients about two months after transplant, alpha-beta T cells reportedly arose from several hundred expanded graft clones. Surviving recipient T cells and thymic progenitors accounted for the high day-60 TCRbeta diversity observed in some patients.

The sample was peripheral blood, taken before TCRalphabeta/CD19-depleted stem cell transplant. This sequence was found in a boy under three years old with SCID, due to receive a stem cell transplant. J is TRBJ2-7 and V is TRBV9; D is possibly TRBD1 (6 bases). This CDR3 is CASSVASDRSYEQYF. In nucleotides, the CDR3 is TGTGCCAGCAGCGTAGCTTCAGACAGGTCCTACGAGCAGTACTTC.